The next 17 T cell receptor beta chains were all read from a single sample in a study of blood T cells in healthy people across ages. Combining a sample-barcoded 5' primer with a J-beta primer mix, a second PCR ran for 7 to 11 cycles. TCRdb reprocessed the 5' RACE reads with MiXCR, giving one entry per CDR3 protein. Among fewer than 1.5 million distinct CDR3 sequences listed, approximately 38% were seen once. Sequenced material: blood. The receptors shown here come from a woman between 18 and 30 years old in good health.

The gene calls are TRBV2 and TRBJ2-7, with TRBD1 matching 8 bases. Germline V gene data show CDR1 as SNHLY and CDR2 as FYNNEI. V gave up 6 bases and J gave up 2 bases; unmatched junction bases: 6. CDR3 length: 14 amino acids. The CDR3 DNA sequence: TGTGCCAGCAGGGAAAGGACAGGGCCCTACGAGCAGTACTTC. This gives the protein CASRERTGPYEQYF.

This clonotype was recorded once. The chain carries TRBV12-3 or TRBV12-4 and TRBJ2-1; D gene ambiguous. The length of the CDR3 is 11 residues. The ends were cut back, 5 bases at V and 8 bases at J, with 7 bases in the middle. CDR3 nucleotide sequence: TGTGCCAGCAGTAACCGGTATGAGCAGTTCTTC. This encodes CASSNRYEQFF.

The chain is built from TRBV7-8 and TRBJ2-4; 10 positions agree with TRBD2. V lost 5 bases, J lost 6 bases, and 10 bases stayed unmatched. The germline V gene encodes CDR1 SGHVS and CDR2 FQNEAQ. This CDR3 region has 16 residues. CDR3 loop: CASSPPPAGGGNIQYF. The CDR3 DNA reads TGTGCCAGCAGCCCCCCCCCAGCGGGAGGGGGAAACATTCAGTACTTC. Together with reference TRBV7-8 and TRBJ2-4, the CDR3 gives the full variable domain: GAGVSQSPRYKVAKRGQDVALRCDPISGHVSLFWYQQALGQGPEFLTYFQNEAQLDKSGLPSDRFFAERPEGSVSTLKIQRTQQEDSAVYLCASSPPPAGGGNIQYFGAGTRLSVL.

The chain is built from TRBV7-6 and TRBJ2-4; TRBD2 might be the D (6 bases). The CDR3 has 13 residues. CDR1 SGHVS and CDR2 FNYEAQ come from the germline V gene. V dropped 1 base and J dropped 13 bases, with 14 bases sitting between them. CDR3 region: CASSLEMGGQQYF. DNA of the CDR3: TGTGCCAGCAGCTTAGAGATGGGGGGTCAGCAGTACTTC. The full variable domain, in which reference TRBV7-6 and TRBJ2-4 provide the parts outside the CDR3, is GAGVSQSPRYKVTKRGQDVALRCDPISGHVSLYWYRQALGQGPEFLTYFNYEAQQDKSGLPNDRFSAERPEGSISTLTIQRTEQRDSAMYRCASSLEMGGQQYFGAGTRLSVL.

The chain links TRBV2 to TRBJ2-5; 7 positions agree with TRBD2. CDR3 length equals 13 residues. Trimming cost V 8 bases and J 11 bases; bases outside gene matches: 14. Germline V gene data show CDR1 as SNHLY and CDR2 as FYNNEI. In DNA, the CDR3 is TGTGCCAGCGGGGCTAGCGGCCTCGATGAGCAGTACTTC. Protein: CASGASGLDEQYF.

The J gene is TRBJ2-4, the V gene TRBV10-3; 8 bases are shared with TRBD2. The end of the DNA aligns better with TRBJ2-7, so the J call may be wrong. The CDR3 consists of 16 residues. Per the germline V gene, CDR1 is ENHRY and CDR2 is SYGVKD. For the CDR3, the DNA is TGTGCCATCGGTCGCCTTATAGCGGGAAGCGTCTACGAGCAGTACTTC. This sequence encodes CAIGRLIAGSVYEQYF.

Comment on this clonotype: One junction end does not reproduce the germline sequence, and a read error may be involved. CDR3 DNA: TGTGCCAGCAGCGTAGGAGGTCTTAATGAAGAACTGTTTTTT. This translates into CASSVGGLNEELFF. The V and J genes are TRBV9 and TRBJ1-4, with D unresolved. The CDR3 has 14 amino acids. Germline lookup yields CDR1 SGDLS and CDR2 YYNGEE.

This clonotype was counted only a few times. The CDR3 region is CASNPLQGTDTQYF. As DNA, the CDR3 is TGTGCCAGCAACCCCTTACAGGGCACAGATACGCAGTATTTT. The chain recombines TRBV7-9 with TRBJ2-3, with D tentatively TRBD1 (5 bases). V shed 7 bases and J shed 1 base, with 12 bases lying between them. CDR1 and CDR2 from the germline V gene are SEHNR and FQNEAQ (reference sequence). This CDR3 is 14 amino acids long.

In its sample, this clonotype was seen a few times. This CDR3 is CASSWWETSYEQYF. In DNA form, the CDR3 reads TGTGCCAGCAGCTGGTGGGAGACCTCCTACGAGCAGTACTTC. The V gene is TRBV7-2, the J gene TRBJ2-7, with D perhaps matching TRBD2 (5 bases). The CDR3 runs to 14 residues. V was pared by 4 bases and J by 0 bases, with 10 bases between. Germline V gene data show CDR1 as SGHTA and CDR2 as FQGNSA.

V gene TRBV2 combines with J gene TRBJ1-6; tentatively, D is TRBD1 (5 bases). Germline values: CDR1 SNHLY, CDR2 FYNNEI. V dropped 3 bases and J dropped 8 bases, with 8 bases sitting between them. CDR3 length: 13 residues. The CDR3 is CASSDRGHSPLHF. The CDR3, as DNA: TGTGCCAGCAGTGACCGGGGACATTCACCCCTCCACTTT.

In the case of this clonotype: This clone may be a read error of a much larger clone one base away. The V and J genes are TRBV11-1 and TRBJ2-3, with 9 bases that match TRBD2. CDR3 length equals 14 residues. Germline values: CDR1 SGHAT, CDR2 FQDESV (reference sequence). CDR3 in amino acids: CASRTSGGTDAQYF. CDR3 nucleotide sequence: TGTGCCAGCAGGACTAGCGGAGGCACAGATGCGCAGTATTTT.

J is TRBJ2-7 and V is TRBV12-3 or TRBV12-4; 8 positions agree with TRBD2. The CDR3 has 13 residues. V lost 3 bases, J lost 7 bases, and 5 bases stayed unmatched. The CDR3 DNA is TGTGCCAGCAGTTTTACTAGCGGTTGGGAGCAGTACTTC. The encoded protein is CASSFTSGWEQYF.

The rearrangement uses TRBV7-2 and TRBJ1-3; the match to TRBD1 covers 8 bases. Trimming at V came to 5 bases and at J to 0 bases, leaving 3 bases not matched to a gene. CDR3 size: 15 residues. Germline assignment: CDR1 SGHTA and CDR2 FQGNSA. CDR3 sequence (DNA): TGTGCCAGCAGCGCGGACAGGGCCTCTGGAAACACCATATATTTT. Translating gives CASSADRASGNTIYF.

This clonotype was observed a few times. The V and J genes are TRBV18 and TRBJ1-2; D remains unclear. The CDR3 contains 15 residues. Trimming took 1 base from V and 0 from J, leaving 9 bases between them. Germline assignment: CDR1 KGHSH and CDR2 LQKENI. The CDR3 region is CASSPQAAANYGYTF. The CDR3, as DNA: TGTGCCAGCTCACCACAGGCGGCTGCTAACTATGGCTACACCTTC.

The V call is TRBV9, the J call TRBJ2-5; TRBD2 aligns across 9 bases. CDR3 length: 17 residues. From germline, CDR1 is SGDLS and CDR2 YYNGEE. J was trimmed by 4 bases and V by 0 bases; bases with no gene match: 10. The CDR3 nucleotides read TGTGCCAGCAGCGTAGGGGTGACTAGCGGCGACAGAGAGACCCAGTACTTC. Translation gives CASSVGVTSGDRETQYF.

This clonotype was counted between two and nine times. The chain employs TRBV20-1 and TRBJ2-7; D is unresolved. CDR3 size: 13 residues. The ends were cut back, 5 bases at V and 2 bases at J, with 13 bases in the middle. Germline V gene sequence: CDR1 DFQATT, CDR2 SNEGSKA (reference sequence). CDR3 nucleotide sequence: TGCAGTGCTGACCCGACATCAGCCTACGAGCAGTACTTC. Translated: CSADPTSAYEQYF.

The chain employs TRBV27 and TRBJ2-5; 11 bases align to TRBD1. The J call could be wrong; TRBJ2-7 is a better fit for the DNA end. Per germline, CDR1 MNHEY and CDR2 SMNVEV (reference sequence). This CDR3 has 14 amino acids. The CDR3 loop is CASRRRTGGSEQYF. CDR3 bases: TGTGCCAGCAGGAGGAGGACAGGGGGCTCCGAGCAGTACTTC.